A single sample gave rise to the 19 T cell receptor beta chains below, sequenced in a study of CXCR3-negative and CXCR3-positive naive CD8 T cells. Researchers prepared the TRB cDNA libraries using 5' RACE with UMI labels. For each CDR3 protein, TCRdb gives one entry from its re-call of the 5' RACE reads, without DNA. The listing records 100,000 to 150,000 distinct CDR3 sequences. The sample was naive CXCR3- CD8+ T cells from blood. Subset indicated: CD45RO-CCR7+CD27+CD95- naive CD8+ T cells lacking CXCR3 (TNR3-). These receptors came from a human donor in good health. Some clones in this sample may be carry-over from other donors' samples.

V and J are TRBV7-9 and TRBJ2-5; TCRdb's assignment of TRBD2 cannot be checked, as there is no DNA. Germline V gene data show CDR1 as SEHNR and CDR2 as FQNEAQ (reference sequence). CDR3 length: 15 amino acids. The CDR3 protein is CASSLREGKEETQYF.

The chain combines TRBV6-2 or TRBV6-3 with TRBJ2-7. In germline, CDR1 is MNHEY, CDR2 SVGEGT. There are 11 residues in the CDR3. CDR3: CASSHSYEQYF.

The chain employs TRBV20-1 and TRBJ2-2; TCRdb gives TRBD1 as the D gene, but with no DNA this cannot be confirmed. CDR1 is DFQATT, CDR2 SNEGSKA, per germline (reference sequence). This CDR3 has 16 residues. The CDR3 is CSARDGGRMNTGELFF.

The chain couples TRBV25-1 to TRBJ2-7; the D gene TCRdb calls, TRBD1, cannot be checked with no DNA. In germline, CDR1 is MGHDK, CDR2 SYGVNS. This CDR3 has 14 residues. The chain's CDR3 is CASSRDPSGYEQYF.

V usage is TRBV2 and J usage is TRBJ2-3; TCRdb gives TRBD2 as the D gene, but with no DNA this cannot be confirmed. Germline V gene data show CDR1 as SNHLY and CDR2 as FYNNEI. There are 15 residues in the CDR3. CDR3 amino acids: CASSDVRGGTDTQYF.

This chain connects TRBV23-1 to TRBJ2-7; TCRdb returns TRBD1, unconfirmable since there is no DNA. TRBV23-1 has ORF status, its function being uncertain. The CDR3 consists of 19 residues. The CDR3 reads CASSLRRLFPRDRAYEQYF.

The J gene is TRBJ2-2, the V gene TRBV13; the TCRdb D gene call, TRBD2, has no DNA to confirm it. This CDR3 comprises 14 residues. In germline, CDR1 is PRHDT, CDR2 FYEKMQ (reference sequence). The CDR3 here is CASSSGRTTGELFF.

The rearrangement links TRBV7-2 to TRBJ2-5; without DNA, the TCRdb call of TRBD2 cannot be checked. The CDR3 runs 16 residues. Germline V gives CDR1 SGHTA, CDR2 FQGNSA. Here the CDR3 reads CASSLVGLALQETQYF.

The CDR3 protein is CASSSLAERTDTQYF. V is TRBV12-3 or TRBV12-4 and J is TRBJ2-3; the TCRdb call, TRBD2, lacks DNA for checking. The CDR3 spans 15 residues.

The gene calls are TRBV10-3 and TRBJ1-1; TCRdb returns TRBD1, unconfirmable since there is no DNA. Germline V gene data show CDR1 as ENHRY and CDR2 as SYGVKD. The CDR3 runs to 16 residues. The CDR3 loop reads CAISESRTGMNTEAFF.

V gene TRBV7-9 combines with J gene TRBJ2-3; the TCRdb D gene call, TRBD1, has no DNA to confirm it. The CDR3 consists of 18 residues. Germline-derived CDR1 and CDR2 are SEHNR and FQNEAQ (reference sequence). This chain's CDR3 is CASSLALRTGTSTDTQYF.

The V gene is TRBV28, the J gene TRBJ2-2; TCRdb reports TRBD2, a call that lacks DNA to check it against. Per germline, CDR1 MDHEN and CDR2 SYDVKM. The CDR3 has 17 amino acids. Here the CDR3 reads CASSFSIAGANTGELFF. The whole variable domain, filled in from reference TRBV28 and TRBJ2-2, reads DVKVTQSSRYLVKRTGEKVFLECVQDMDHENMFWYRQDPGLGLRLIYFSYDVKMKEKGDIPEGYSVSREKKERFSLILESASTNQTSMYLCASSFSIAGANTGELFFGEGSRLTVL.

The chain recombines TRBV9 with TRBJ2-7; no DNA is available, so the TRBD1 call from TCRdb remains unchecked. This CDR3 is 15 amino acids long. Germline V lookup: CDR1 SGDLS, CDR2 YYNGEE. CDR3 residues: CASSATGGDGYEQYF.

This chain joins TRBV27 and TRBJ1-6; with no DNA, the TCRdb D assignment of TRBD1 cannot be verified. The germline gives CDR1 MNHEY, CDR2 SMNVEV (reference sequence). The CDR3 contains 14 residues. This CDR3 reads CASSLGQGHSPLHF.

The chain is built from TRBV29-1 and TRBJ2-3; TCRdb returns TRBD2, unconfirmable since there is no DNA. The germline CDR1 and CDR2 sequences are SQVTM and ANQGSEA. This CDR3 contains 12 residues. CDR3 loop: CSSRLSTDTQYF.

V gene TRBV5-5 combines with J gene TRBJ2-1; TCRdb picks TRBD1, but there is no DNA to check that call. The germline CDR1 and CDR2 sequences are SGHKS and YYEKEE (reference sequence). CDR3 length: 14 amino acids. CDR3 amino acids: CASSLGDRFNEQFF.

J is TRBJ2-1 and V is TRBV9; the TCRdb call, TRBD1, lacks DNA for checking. Germline loops: CDR1 SGDLS, CDR2 YYNGEE. This CDR3 has 13 residues. CDR3 in amino acids: CASSPRTFAEQFF.

The J gene is TRBJ2-1, the V gene TRBV29-1; as DNA is missing, the TRBD2 call by TCRdb cannot be tested. CDR1 is SQVTM and CDR2 is ANQGSEA in the germline V gene. The length of the CDR3 is 14 residues. The CDR3 region is CSVEEGEVSNEQFF.

The chain couples TRBV11-3 to TRBJ2-7; TCRdb returns TRBD1, unconfirmable since there is no DNA. This CDR3 has 15 amino acids. Germline CDR1 is SGHNT and CDR2 is YENEEA. This CDR3 is CASSLRGLPPYEQYF.